The next 6 T cell receptor beta chains were all read from a single sample in a study of blood T cell repertoires in COVID-19. Profiled with immunoSEQ multiplex PCR; TCRdb holds only in-frame clones, not every one. The table has about 60,000 clones, almost 90% seen once. Specimen: peripheral blood. These receptor sequences come from a man between 60 and 70 years old with acute or convalescent COVID-19.

V usage is TRBV10-3 and J usage is TRBJ2-5; maybe TRBD1 (6 bases). The CDR3 extends over 12 amino acids. V was clipped by 9 bases and J by 4 bases, with 12 bases between them. The germline V gene has CDR1 ENHRY and CDR2 SYGVKD. CDR3 sequence: CAIAPRGETQYF. The CDR3 bases are TGTGCCATAGCCCCCAGGGGAGAGACCCAGTACTTC.

The chain combines TRBV5-5 with TRBJ2-7, with 10 positions matching TRBD2. CDR1 is SGHKS and CDR2 is YYEKEE in the germline V gene (reference sequence). The CDR3 has 17 amino acids. V trimming: 4 bases; J trimming: 2 bases; junction bases outside the gene matches: 12. CDR3 nucleotide sequence: TGTGCCAGCAGCCCTACCCCCTTAGCGGGGGGAACCTACGAGCAGTACTTC. This codes for CASSPTPLAGGTYEQYF.

The rearrangement joins TRBV7-9 to TRBJ1-1, with D possibly TRBD1 on 5 matching bases. Germline V gives CDR1 SEHNR, CDR2 FQNEAQ (reference sequence). There are 15 residues in the CDR3. V dropped 2 bases and J dropped 7 bases, with 17 bases sitting between them. In nucleotides, the CDR3 is TGTGCCAGCAGCTTATTTAAGGGGCGAAGGGATGAAGCTTTCTTT. It yields the protein CASSLFKGRRDEAFF.

The V call is TRBV11-2, the J call TRBJ2-7; possible D gene TRBD1, 6 bases. Trimming pared 3 bases from V and 3 bases from J, leaving 15 bases between. Germline V gene lookup returns CDR1 SGHAT and CDR2 FQNNGV. The CDR3 has 15 residues. CDR3 nucleotide sequence: TGTGCCAGCAGCTTTATTTGGGACACTAACTACGAGCAGTACTTC. The encoded protein is CASSFIWDTNYEQYF.

The rearrangement uses TRBV30 and TRBJ2-1; 15 bases line up with TRBD2. Germline CDR1 reads GTSNPN; CDR2 reads SVGIG (reference sequence). This CDR3 is built from 16 residues. The CDR3 DNA reads TGTGCGGCGGAGAAGGGGGGACTAGCGGGAGGTAATGAGCAGTTCTTC. It translates to CAAEKGGLAGGNEQFF.

The V and J genes are TRBV9 and TRBJ1-6; TRBD1 matches 8 bases. The CDR3 covers 13 residues. Germline V gene lookup returns CDR1 SGDLS and CDR2 YYNGEE. With V trimmed by 3 bases and J by 10 bases, 3 bases remained unmatched. This CDR3 is CASSGGQGSPLHF. The CDR3 DNA sequence: TGTGCCAGCAGCGGTGGACAGGGATCACCCCTCCACTTT.